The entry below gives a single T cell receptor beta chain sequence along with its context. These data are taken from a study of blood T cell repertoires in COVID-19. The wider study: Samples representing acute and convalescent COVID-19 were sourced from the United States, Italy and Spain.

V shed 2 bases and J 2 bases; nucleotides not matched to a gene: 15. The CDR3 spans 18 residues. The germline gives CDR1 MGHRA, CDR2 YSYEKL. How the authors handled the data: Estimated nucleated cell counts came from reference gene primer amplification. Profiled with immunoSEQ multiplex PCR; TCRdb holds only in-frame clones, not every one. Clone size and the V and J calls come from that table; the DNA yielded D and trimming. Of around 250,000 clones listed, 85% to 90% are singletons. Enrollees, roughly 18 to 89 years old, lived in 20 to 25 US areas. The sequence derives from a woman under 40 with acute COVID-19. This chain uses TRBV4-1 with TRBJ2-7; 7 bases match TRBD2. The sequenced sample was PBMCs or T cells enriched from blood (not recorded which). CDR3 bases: TGCGCCAGCAGCCAACTAGCGGCTTTAGTCGGTACGACCTACGAGCAGTACTTC. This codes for CASSQLAALVGTTYEQYF.